Included here is one TCR beta chain sequence, with context. What it recognizes is unknown. This sample is drawn from a study of T cell responses to AZD1222 COVID-19 vaccine. Overall study context: Second doses that came at about 4 or about 12 weeks were put together.

TCRdb keeps only in-frame clones here, not all; method: immunoSEQ multiplex PCR. The sample has around 69,000 clones; more than 70% are singletons. CDR1 LNHDA and CDR2 SQIVND come from the germline V gene (reference sequence). V was trimmed by 5 bases and J by 0 bases, leaving 9 bases between them. The CDR3 has 14 amino acids. Findings and limits, study-wide: Baseline serostatus was positive in only six or seven AZD1222 recipients. In a largely white British group with more females than males, clonal diversity was possibly underestimated. In all cases, repertoires were sampled only after the peak T cell response.

The sequencing used peripheral blood, collected on day 0 of AZD1222 vaccination. This clonotype was obtained from an adult in good health. V is TRBV19 and J is TRBJ2-3; D possibly matches TRBD1 or TRBD2 (5 bases each). The CDR3 DNA sequence: TGTGCCAGTAGTGGGGGTCTAAGCACAGATACGCAGTATTTT. Translating gives CASSGGLSTDTQYF.